This T cell receptor (beta chain) was captured in a study of blood T cell repertoires in COVID-19. For the study at large: From the United States, Italy and Spain came samples of acute and convalescent COVID-19.

Trimming took 4 bases from V and 3 from J; bases not matched to a gene: 7. Germline CDR1 reads MDHEN; CDR2 reads SYDVKM. This CDR3 has 15 amino acids. As handled by the study authors: Reference gene primer amplification yielded estimated nucleated cell counts. Sequencing used immunoSEQ multiplex PCR; TCRdb keeps in-frame clones, though not all of them. V and J calls and clone size follow that table, whereas D and trimming were derived from the DNA. Of hundreds of thousands of clones detected, about 88% appear once; the ten largest clones hold about 12%. The sample holds one count of this clone. It was during active infection that Seattle patients were enrolled and then longitudinally followed.

The specimen sequenced was peripheral blood. The receptor was isolated from a woman in her 70s with COVID-19, enrolled during active disease. The rearrangement links TRBV28 to TRBJ1-1; 8 nucleotides align to TRBD1. CDR3 coding DNA: TGTGCCAGCAGTTCAGGGGGCGCCGGGGACACTGAAGCTTTCTTT. Its protein is CASSSGGAGDTEAFF.